The TCR beta chain under discussion was sequenced for a study of vaccination and CD4 T cells after COVID-19. CDR3 length equals 15 residues. Germline lookup yields CDR1 LGHDT and CDR2 YNNKEL (reference sequence). The ends lost 3 bases at V and 10 bases at J; junction bases unmatched: 9. Cultured CD4+ T cell DNA underwent sequencing with the Oncomine TCR Beta short-read assay. TCRdb ran MiXCR on the PCR reads and lists one entry per CDR3 protein. The data hold over 10,000 distinct CDR3 sequences, with around 44% observed a single time. Specified treatment: approximately 10-day PBMC culture with coronavirus spike peptide pools or control peptides (ViraFEST assay). As concerns this clonotype: The antigen is not known.

The sequencing input was CD4+ T cells from blood, cultured in vitro. The chain uses TRBV3-1 and TRBJ2-1; 10 bases align to TRBD2. The origin of this receptor is a human donor who had recovered from COVID-19. This chain's CDR3 is CASSQVAGGFFEQFF. In DNA, the CDR3 is TGTGCCAGCAGCCAGGTAGCGGGAGGCTTCTTCGAGCAGTTCTTC.